The 5 T cell receptor beta chains reported below all come from one sample, sequenced in a study of blood T cell repertoires in COVID-19. Profiling relied on immunoSEQ multiplex PCR, and the TCRdb table lists in-frame clones only, not all of them. This table has 160,000 or so clones, 70% to 90% appearing once. The sequenced sample consisted of peripheral blood. These receptors were obtained from a woman in her 70s with acute or convalescent COVID-19.

The chain has TRBV6-1 and TRBJ1-4; 7 bases fit TRBD1. Trimming took 1 base from V and 8 from J; bases not matched to a gene: 7. The CDR3 is 15 residues long. Germline CDR1 MNHNS, CDR2 SASEGT. The CDR3 DNA follows: TGTGCCAGCAGTGAAGGGGACAGAGAATTCGAAAAACTGTTTTTT. Encoded protein: CASSEGDREFEKLFF.

The rearrangement joins TRBV4-3 to TRBJ2-7; D might be TRBD1 (5 bases). The CDR3 spans 15 residues. Germline V gene data show CDR1 as LGHNA and CDR2 as YSLEER. The V end was cut by 0 bases, the J end by 4 bases, with 13 bases between. CDR3 nucleotides: TGCGCCAGCAGCCAAGATTTAGGGGCGAAATACGAGCAGTACTTC. It encodes CASSQDLGAKYEQYF.

This chain uses TRBV9 with TRBJ2-7; 8 nucleotides agree with TRBD1. Germline CDR1 SGDLS, CDR2 YYNGEE. There are 16 residues in the CDR3. The trim removed 0 bases at V and 4 bases at J, leaving 9 bases unmatched. CDR3 nucleotides: TGTGCCAGCAGCGTAGGAATCCGGGACAGGACTTACGAGCAGTACTTC. Amino acid sequence: CASSVGIRDRTYEQYF.

The chain is built from TRBV27 and TRBJ1-4; D possibly corresponds to TRBD1 (5 bases). Trimming cost V 7 bases and J 6 bases, with 15 bases left between them. The CDR3 runs 14 residues. Germline V CDR1 and CDR2: MNHEY, SMNVEV (reference sequence). CDR3 coding DNA: TGTGCCAGCAAATCCCAGGGATGGGATGAAAAACTGTTTTTT. Translated, it gives CASKSQGWDEKLFF. Complete variable domain (other parts from reference TRBV27 and TRBJ1-4): EAQVTQNPRYLITVTGKKLTVTCSQNMNHEYMSWYRQDPGLGLRQIYYSMNVEVTDKGDVPEGYKVSRKEKRNFPLILESPSPNQTSLYFCASKSQGWDEKLFFGSGTQLSVL.

On this clone itself: One end of the junction varies from germline; a read error may be responsible. This chain links TRBV6-5 with TRBJ2-5; D not certain. This CDR3 is built from 13 residues. Germline CDR1 and CDR2: MNHEY and SVGAGI. CDR3 bases: TGTGCCAGCAGTGACTCAGCCCAAGAGACCCAGTACTTC. Translated: CASSDSAQETQYF.